The following is a T cell receptor (beta chain) sequence with its context. Trimming stripped 0 bases from V and 4 bases from J, with 10 bases between. Germline V gene data show CDR1 as SGHNT and CDR2 as YYREEE (reference sequence). The CDR3 is 14 amino acids. Researchers made TCR beta libraries by using iRepertoire HTBI primers and running Arm-PCR on CDR3 regions. TCRdb redid the calling of the multiplex PCR reads with MiXCR, one entry per CDR3 protein. The top ten hold around a sixth of the sample, which has 600,000 to 650,000 distinct CDR3 sequences, approximately 15% seen once. The data derive from a study of regulatory T cells in long-lasting Graves disease. As for time point: newly diagnosed GD, antithyroid drugs for less than 3 months. Following extraction of RNA from PBMCs, that RNA was used to make the TCR library. The sample was also reused in another study, on T cells in Graves' hyperthyroidism and ophthalmopathy. As that report states: Calling Graves' hyperthyroidism stable meant ophthalmopathy did not progress within 18 months.

The source is a woman in her twenties or thirties with Graves disease. The J gene is TRBJ2-5, the V gene TRBV5-4; a possible D gene is TRBD2 (6 bases). The specimen was peripheral blood mononuclear cells (PBMCs), collected at new diagnosis, from a patient treated with antithyroid drugs. CDR3 bases: TGTGCCAGCAGCTTGGGACTAGTTGCAGAGACCCAGTACTTC. Residues: CASSLGLVAETQYF.